This TCR beta chain was sequenced for a study of CD8+CD57+ T cells in acquired aplastic anemia. Researchers used genomic DNA as the template to profile TCR beta VDJ and CDR3. TCRdb itself ran the reads through MiXCR, one entry per CDR3 protein. The profile shows over 150,000 distinct CDR3 sequences, approximately 52% of them singletons. By flow cytometry, patients selected for sequencing had shown an expansion of CD8+CD57+ cells. The CDR3 runs 13 residues. V lost 4 bases and J lost 8, with 12 bases in between. From germline, CDR1 is SGHDN and CDR2 FVKESK. Sequenced material: sorted CD4+, CD8+, or CD8+CD57+ T cells (not recorded which) from PBMCs. The receptor was isolated from a human donor with aplastic anemia. The chain couples TRBV14 to TRBJ1-3, with D possibly TRBD1 on 6 matching bases. The CDR3 sequence is CASSRYREDTIYF. The CDR3 DNA sequence: TGTGCCAGCAGCCGATACAGGGAAGACACCATATATTTT.